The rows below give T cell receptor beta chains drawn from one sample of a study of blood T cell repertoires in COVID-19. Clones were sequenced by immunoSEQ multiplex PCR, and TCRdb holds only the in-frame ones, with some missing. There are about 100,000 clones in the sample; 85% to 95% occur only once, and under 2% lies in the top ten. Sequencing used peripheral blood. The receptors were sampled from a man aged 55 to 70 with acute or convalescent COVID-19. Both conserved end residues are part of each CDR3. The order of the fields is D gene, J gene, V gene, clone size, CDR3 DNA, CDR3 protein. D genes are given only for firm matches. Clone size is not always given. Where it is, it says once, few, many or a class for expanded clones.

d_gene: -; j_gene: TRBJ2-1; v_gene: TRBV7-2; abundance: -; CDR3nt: TGTGCCAGCAGCTTAGCACAGGACGTCAGTGAGCAGTTCTTC; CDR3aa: CASSLAQDVSEQFF
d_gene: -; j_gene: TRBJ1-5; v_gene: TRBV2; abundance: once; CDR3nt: TGTGCCAGCAGTGGGCAGGGGAAGCGCAATCAGCCCCAGCATTTT; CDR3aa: CASSGQGKRNQPQHF
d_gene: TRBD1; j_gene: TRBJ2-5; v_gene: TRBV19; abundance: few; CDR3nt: TGTGCCAGTAGTCCGCGGACAGGGCGGGCCCCAGAGACCCAGTACTTC; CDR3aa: CASSPRTGRAPETQYF
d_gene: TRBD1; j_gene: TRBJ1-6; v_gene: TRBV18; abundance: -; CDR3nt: TGTGCCAGCTCATCCGGGACAGGGGATTCACCCCTCCACTTT; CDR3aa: CASSSGTGDSPLHF
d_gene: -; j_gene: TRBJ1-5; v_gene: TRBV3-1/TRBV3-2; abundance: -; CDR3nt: TGTGCCAGCAGCCTCCCTGGGGGGGCGTATAGCAATCAGCCCCAGCATTTT; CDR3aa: CASSLPGGAYSNQPQHF
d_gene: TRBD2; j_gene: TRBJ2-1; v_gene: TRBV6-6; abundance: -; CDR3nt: TGTGCCAGCAGCAAACCTCAAAGCGGGACCGACAATGAGCAGTTCTTC; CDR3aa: CASSKPQSGTDNEQFF
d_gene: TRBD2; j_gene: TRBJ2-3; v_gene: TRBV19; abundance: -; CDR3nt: TGTGCCAGTAGTACTGCAAGCGGGAGTGACACAGATACGCAGTATTTT; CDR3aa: CASSTASGSDTDTQYF
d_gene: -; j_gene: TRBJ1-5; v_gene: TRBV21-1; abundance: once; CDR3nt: TGTGCCAGCAGCAAACCGTCTCAGCATTTT; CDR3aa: CASSKPSQHF
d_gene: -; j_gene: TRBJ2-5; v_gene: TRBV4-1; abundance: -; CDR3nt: TGCGCCAGCAGCCAAGATGGGGCCAGGCGGGAGACCCAGTACTTC; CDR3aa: CASSQDGARRETQYF
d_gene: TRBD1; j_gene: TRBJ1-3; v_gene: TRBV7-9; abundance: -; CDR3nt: TGTGCCAGCAGTCCCAGGTGGGGACAGGAGCCCCTCGGGGACACCATATATTTT; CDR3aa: CASSPRWGQEPLGDTIYF
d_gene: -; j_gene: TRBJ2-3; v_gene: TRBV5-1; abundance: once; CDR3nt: TGCGCCAGCAGCTTGCGTGGCCCAGATACGCAGTATTTT; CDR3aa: CASSLRGPDTQYF
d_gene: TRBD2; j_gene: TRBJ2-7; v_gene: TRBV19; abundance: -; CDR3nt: TGTGCCAGTAGTGAGGCCACCGGGACTAGCGGGAGACAAGACGAGCAGTACTTC; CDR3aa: CASSEATGTSGRQDEQYF
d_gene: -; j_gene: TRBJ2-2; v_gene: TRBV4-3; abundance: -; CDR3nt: TGCGCCAGCAGCCAAGGGCCTCTCACCGGGGAGCTGTTTTTT; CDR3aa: CASSQGPLTGELFF
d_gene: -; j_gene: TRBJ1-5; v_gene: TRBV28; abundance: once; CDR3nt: TGTGCCGGATGCAGGGAGGATCAGCCCCAGCATTTT; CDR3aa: CAGCREDQPQHF
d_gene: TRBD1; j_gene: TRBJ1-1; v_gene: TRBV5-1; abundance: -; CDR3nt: TGCGCCAGCTCCAAACAGGGGACTGAAGCTTTCTTT; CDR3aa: CASSKQGTEAFF
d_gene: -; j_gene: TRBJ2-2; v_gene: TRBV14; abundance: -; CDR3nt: TGTGCCAGCAGCCAACACCTAAGACAGTCCGGGGAGCTGTTTTTT; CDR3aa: CASSQHLRQSGELFF
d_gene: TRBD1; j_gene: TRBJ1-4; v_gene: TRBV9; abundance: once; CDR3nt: TGTGCCAGCAGCCCCACCGGGACAGGTCTTGAAAAACTGTTTTTT; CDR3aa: CASSPTGTGLEKLFF
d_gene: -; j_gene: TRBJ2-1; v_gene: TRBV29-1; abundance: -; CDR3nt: TGCAGCGTTCGGACAGACATAGATTACAATGAGCAGTTCTTC; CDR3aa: CSVRTDIDYNEQFF
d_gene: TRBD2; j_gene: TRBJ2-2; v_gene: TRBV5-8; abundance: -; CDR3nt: TGTGCCAGCAGCTTAATTCGAGGGAGGGCCACCGGGGAGCTGTTTTTT; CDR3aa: CASSLIRGRATGELFF
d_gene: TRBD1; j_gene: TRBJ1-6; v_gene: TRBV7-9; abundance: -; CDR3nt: TGTGCCAGCAGCGTCGGGGGACAGGGCAATTCACCCCTCCACTTT; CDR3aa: CASSVGGQGNSPLHF
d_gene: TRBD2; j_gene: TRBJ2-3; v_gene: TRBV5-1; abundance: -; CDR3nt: TGCGCCAGCAGCTCCACTAGCGGGACCACAGATACGCAGTATTTT; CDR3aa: CASSSTSGTTDTQYF
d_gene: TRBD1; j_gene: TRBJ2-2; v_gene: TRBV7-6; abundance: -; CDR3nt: TGTGCCAGCAGCCTGGGACAGGTGAACACCGGGGAGCTGTTTTTT; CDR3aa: CASSLGQVNTGELFF